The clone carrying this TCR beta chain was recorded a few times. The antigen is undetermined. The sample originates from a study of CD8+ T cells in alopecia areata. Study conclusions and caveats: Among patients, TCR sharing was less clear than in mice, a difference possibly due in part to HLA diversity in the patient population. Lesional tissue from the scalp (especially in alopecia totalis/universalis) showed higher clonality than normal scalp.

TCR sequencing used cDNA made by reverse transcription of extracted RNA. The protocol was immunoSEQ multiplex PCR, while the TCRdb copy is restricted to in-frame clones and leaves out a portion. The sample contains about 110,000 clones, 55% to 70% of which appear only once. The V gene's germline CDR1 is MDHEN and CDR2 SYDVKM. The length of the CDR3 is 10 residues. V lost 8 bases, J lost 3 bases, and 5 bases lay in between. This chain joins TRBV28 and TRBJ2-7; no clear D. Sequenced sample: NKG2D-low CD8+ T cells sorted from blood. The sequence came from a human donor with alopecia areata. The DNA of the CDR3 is TGTGCCAGCGCAGACTACGAGCAGTACTTC. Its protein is CASADYEQYF.